This T cell receptor beta chain was captured by sequencing in a study of post-analysis software for immune sequencing data (dated by TCRdb to the mid-2010s). Context from the whole study: Disease courses on record covered relapsing-remitting, secondary progressive and progressive-relapsing multiple sclerosis, though some patients had no subtype annotation. A subset of samples was prepared in parallel using single-end sample barcoding, then pooled and co-amplified after Illumina adapter ligation. Patient repertoires were compared against about a dozen previously published healthy control repertoires from donors aged about 6 to 27 years.

Trimming removed 3 bases from V and 5 bases from J; the gene matches leave 6 bases unexplained. From the cysteine up to the phenylalanine, the CDR3 has a length of 15 residues. Only the CDR3 DNA is retained, 45 bases long and in frame from the first base. Based on the germline V gene, the CDR1 and CDR2 sequences are MGHRA and YSYEKL. To demonstrate the VDJtools post-analysis software, TCR beta repertoires were profiled from the peripheral blood of 13 young patients with multiple sclerosis. The multiple sclerosis patients were children and adolescents between roughly 6 and 16 years of age. What the authors observed across the whole study: Roughly 5 TRBV segments, including TRBV5-6, TRBV5-1 and TRBV20-1, were significantly more frequent in patients than controls. Strong co-clustering of samples prepared in the same batch was shown by direct clustering with F measure, prompting a batch-effect correction. Normalized Chao1 diversity was significantly lower in multiple sclerosis patients than controls, suggesting substantial peripheral T-cell clonal expansion. The multiple sclerosis patient group was slightly younger than the control group.

Points on this clonotype: There is no known antigen for this receptor. No much larger clone exists at a distance of one base, and base qualities are not known.

Libraries were prepared through PCR. These reads were obtained on an Illumina HiSeq 2500. To reduce PCR and sequencing biases, unique molecular identifiers were built into the TCR beta cDNA libraries. Roughly 500,000 cDNA molecules were obtained for every 1 to 10 million input T cells, so each molecule roughly corresponded to one T cell. The patient libraries were prepared and sequenced using the same protocol as the earlier healthy control dataset. Within a given batch, samples were prepared together, multiplexed and sequenced on the same HiSeq lane. As for the authors' bioinformatics: Raw barcoded reads were processed with MIGEC, discarding single-read molecular identifier groups before consensus assembly and CDR3 extraction. Clonotype tables were post-analysed with VDJtools, normalizing diversity by down-sampling all datasets to the smallest sample size. Repertoire overlap clustering matched CDR3 amino acid but not nucleotide sequences to correct batch-related cross-sample contamination. The raw public data were reprocessed by TCRdb itself: fastp quality trimming at Q25, MiXCR clonotype calling, in-frame beta chains only. Every entry covers one CDR3 protein and lists the most common genes and DNA from its rows. TCRdb assigned the V and J calls; the authors' analysis was not used. For this sample the table gives hundreds of thousands of distinct CDR3 sequences, of which roughly 58% were detected only once. Under 6% of the sample is held by the ten biggest clonotypes.

Sequenced: blood. Here the chain combines TRBV4-1 and TRBJ2-5; 10 bases in the junction line up with TRBD1. This clonotype was sampled from a girl aged 5-17 years with multiple sclerosis. The DNA reads TGCGCCAGCAGCCAGGGTGACAGGGGGCTGGAGACCCAGTACTTC. It specifies CASSQGDRGLETQYF.